This T cell receptor beta chain was captured by sequencing in a study of CD8 T cells in ankylosing spondylitis. With regard to this clonotype: Its antigen is not identified.

Study-wide results and limits: One TCR beta motif, made up of roughly eight highly homologous variants, appeared characteristic of ankylosing spondylitis blood. Relatively rare in peripheral blood, disease-linked clones were also CD8+. Previous work reported some of these motif variants in the synovial fluid and blood of reactive arthritis. As reported, disease-linked clones showed significant enrichment in matched ankylosing spondylitis synovial fluid.

One entry per CDR3 protein results from TCRdb running MiXCR on the 5' RACE reads. Of 200,000 to 250,000 distinct CDR3 sequences in the sample, 20% to 30% were seen once. V was shortened by 3 bases and J by 0 bases, with 8 bases between the two germline ends. The CDR3 consists of 14 residues. The germline gives CDR1 SNHLY, CDR2 FYNNEI. V usage is TRBV2 and J usage is TRBJ1-1; D is unclear. Sequences were obtained from blood, either unsorted or a sorted T cell fraction (not recorded which). This TCR was recovered from a male donor with ankylosing spondylitis or in good health (not recorded which). This chain's CDR3 is CASSDRGVNTEAFF. For the CDR3, the DNA is TGTGCCAGCAGTGATCGGGGTGTGAACACTGAAGCTTTCTTT.